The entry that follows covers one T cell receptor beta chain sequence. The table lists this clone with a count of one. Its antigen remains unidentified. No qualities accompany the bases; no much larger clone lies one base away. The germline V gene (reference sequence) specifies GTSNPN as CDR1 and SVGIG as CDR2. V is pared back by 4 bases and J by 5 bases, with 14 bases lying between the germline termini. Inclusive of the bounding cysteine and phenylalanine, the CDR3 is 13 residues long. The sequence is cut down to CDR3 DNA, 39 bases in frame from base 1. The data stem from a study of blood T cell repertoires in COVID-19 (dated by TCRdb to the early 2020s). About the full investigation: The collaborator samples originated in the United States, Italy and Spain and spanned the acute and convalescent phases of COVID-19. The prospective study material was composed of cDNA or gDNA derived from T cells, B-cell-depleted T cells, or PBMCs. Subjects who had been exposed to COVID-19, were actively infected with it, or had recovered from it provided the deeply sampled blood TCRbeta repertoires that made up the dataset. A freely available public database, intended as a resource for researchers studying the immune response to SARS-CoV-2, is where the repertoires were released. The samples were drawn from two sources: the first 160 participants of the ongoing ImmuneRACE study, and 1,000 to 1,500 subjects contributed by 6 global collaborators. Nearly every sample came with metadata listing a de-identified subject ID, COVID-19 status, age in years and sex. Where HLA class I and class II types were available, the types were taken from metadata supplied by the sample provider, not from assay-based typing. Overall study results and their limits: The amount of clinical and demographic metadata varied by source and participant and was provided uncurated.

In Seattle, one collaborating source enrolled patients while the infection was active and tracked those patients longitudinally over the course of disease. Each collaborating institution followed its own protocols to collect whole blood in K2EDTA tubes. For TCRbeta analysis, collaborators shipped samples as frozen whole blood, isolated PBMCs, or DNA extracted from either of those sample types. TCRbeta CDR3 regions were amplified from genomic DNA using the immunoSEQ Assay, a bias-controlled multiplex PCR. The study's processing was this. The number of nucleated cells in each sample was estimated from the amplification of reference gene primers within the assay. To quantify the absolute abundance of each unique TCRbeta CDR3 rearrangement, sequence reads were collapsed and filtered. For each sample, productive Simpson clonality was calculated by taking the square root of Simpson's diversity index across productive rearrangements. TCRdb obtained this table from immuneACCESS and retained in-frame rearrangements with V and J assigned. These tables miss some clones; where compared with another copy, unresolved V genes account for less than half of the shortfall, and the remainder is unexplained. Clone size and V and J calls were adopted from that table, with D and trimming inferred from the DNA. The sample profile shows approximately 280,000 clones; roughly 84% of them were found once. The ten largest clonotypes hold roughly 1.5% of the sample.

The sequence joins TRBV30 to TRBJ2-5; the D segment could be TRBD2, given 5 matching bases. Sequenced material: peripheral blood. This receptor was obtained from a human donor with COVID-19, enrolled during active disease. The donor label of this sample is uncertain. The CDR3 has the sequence CAWNPGVRETQYF. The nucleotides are TGTGCCTGGAATCCCGGGGTTAGGGAGACCCAGTACTTC.